Listed below are T cell receptor beta chains from one sample, sequenced in a study of T-cell memory formation after mild COVID-19. Each CDR3 protein gets one entry after TCRdb re-called the 5' RACE reads with MiXCR. The profile shows approximately 65,000 distinct CDR3 sequences, over 15% of them singletons. Sequencing was carried out using PBMCs or a T cell subset sorted from them (not recorded which). All receptors come from an adult woman who had mild COVID-19 (a few samples of this study predate the infection). Cell type and time point are not known. The CDR3 runs from the conserved cysteine through the conserved F or W. D genes are given only for firm matches. Clone size appears in some rows only: once, few, many, or a class for an expanded clone.

J gene: TRBJ2-1
clone size: .
D gene: .
V gene: TRBV27
CDR3 protein: CASIGYGQADPNEQFF
CDR3 DNA: TGTGCCAGCATTGGTTATGGCCAGGCCGACCCCAATGAGCAGTTCTTC

J gene: TRBJ2-7
clone size: few
D gene: TRBD1
V gene: TRBV2
CDR3 protein: CASSEYGTGSSYEQYF
CDR3 DNA: TGTGCCAGCAGTGAATACGGGACAGGGAGCTCCTACGAGCAGTACTTC

J gene: TRBJ2-2
clone size: few
D gene: .
V gene: TRBV7-8
CDR3 protein: CASSLDDRGADTGELFF
CDR3 DNA: TGTGCCAGCAGCTTAGATGACCGAGGGGCGGACACCGGGGAGCTGTTTTTT

J gene: TRBJ2-3
clone size: once
D gene: .
V gene: TRBV7-9
CDR3 protein: CASSPSRGTTDTQYF
CDR3 DNA: TGTGCCAGCAGCCCGAGCCGGGGGACCACAGATACGCAGTATTTT

J gene: TRBJ2-3
clone size: .
D gene: .
V gene: TRBV4-3
CDR3 protein: CASSQDPESDTQYF
CDR3 DNA: TGCGCCAGCAGTCAAGATCCGGAGTCGGATACGCAGTATTTT

J gene: TRBJ2-7
clone size: .
D gene: TRBD1
V gene: TRBV3-1
CDR3 protein: CASSPPGQGPYEQYF
CDR3 DNA: TGTGCCAGCAGCCCGCCGGGACAGGGTCCCTACGAGCAGTACTTC

J gene: TRBJ2-1
clone size: medium-sized
D gene: .
V gene: TRBV21-1
CDR3 protein: CASSKASRVLWSYNEQFF
CDR3 DNA: TGTGCCAGCAGCAAAGCGTCAAGGGTTCTTTGGTCCTACAATGAGCAGTTCTTC

J gene: TRBJ2-7
clone size: .
D gene: .
V gene: TRBV19
CDR3 protein: CASSISGGTYEQYF
CDR3 DNA: TGTGCCAGTAGTATTTCAGGGGGGACCTACGAGCAGTACTTC

J gene: TRBJ2-7
clone size: few
D gene: .
V gene: TRBV20-1
CDR3 protein: CSARDSGTAYEQYF
CDR3 DNA: TGCAGTGCTAGAGATTCCGGGACCGCCTACGAGCAGTACTTC

J gene: TRBJ2-2
clone size: few
D gene: .
V gene: TRBV20-1
CDR3 protein: CSAENTGELFF
CDR3 DNA: TGCAGTGCTGAGAATACCGGGGAGCTGTTTTTT

J gene: TRBJ1-3
clone size: few
D gene: .
V gene: TRBV18
CDR3 protein: CASSPQGNTIYF
CDR3 DNA: TGTGCCAGCTCGCCACAGGGAAACACCATATATTTT

J gene: TRBJ1-2
clone size: .
D gene: .
V gene: TRBV29-1
CDR3 protein: CSALQELNYGYTF
CDR3 DNA: TGCAGCGCCCTACAAGAATTGAACTATGGCTACACCTTC

J gene: TRBJ1-1
clone size: many
D gene: TRBD1
V gene: TRBV7-3
CDR3 protein: CASSLTGGTEAFF
CDR3 DNA: TGTGCCAGCAGCCTGACAGGGGGAACTGAAGCTTTCTTT

J gene: TRBJ1-6
clone size: .
D gene: .
V gene: TRBV27
CDR3 protein: CASRLDRSYNSPLHF
CDR3 DNA: TGTGCCAGCAGACTCGACAGATCCTATAATTCACCCCTCCACTTT

J gene: TRBJ1-5
clone size: few
D gene: TRBD1
V gene: TRBV5-1
CDR3 protein: CASSEGTGSNQPQHF
CDR3 DNA: TGCGCCAGCAGCGAAGGGACAGGTAGCAATCAGCCCCAGCATTTT

J gene: TRBJ1-5
clone size: .
D gene: .
V gene: TRBV19
CDR3 protein: CASNGGSNQPQHF
CDR3 DNA: TGTGCCAGTAACGGGGGGAGCAATCAGCCCCAGCATTTT

J gene: TRBJ2-4
clone size: few
D gene: .
V gene: TRBV20-1
CDR3 protein: CSARDPRGRNIQYF
CDR3 DNA: TGCAGTGCTAGAGATCCCAGGGGCCGGAACATTCAGTACTTC

J gene: TRBJ2-7
clone size: .
D gene: .
V gene: TRBV5-1
CDR3 protein: CASSSGDDEQYF
CDR3 DNA: TGCGCCAGCAGCTCAGGGGACGACGAGCAGTACTTC

J gene: TRBJ2-1
clone size: .
D gene: .
V gene: TRBV29-1
CDR3 protein: CSVSTAYNEQFF
CDR3 DNA: TGCAGCGTTTCGACAGCCTACAATGAGCAGTTCTTC

J gene: TRBJ2-7
clone size: few
D gene: .
V gene: TRBV12-3/TRBV12-4
CDR3 protein: CASGGAHLGSEQYF
CDR3 DNA: TGTGCCAGCGGAGGGGCCCACCTGGGGAGCGAGCAGTACTTC

J gene: TRBJ1-5
clone size: few
D gene: .
V gene: TRBV7-8
CDR3 protein: CASSLFSDGDYQPQHF
CDR3 DNA: TGTGCCAGCAGCTTGTTTTCGGACGGAGATTATCAGCCCCAGCATTTT

J gene: TRBJ2-7
clone size: .
D gene: .
V gene: TRBV5-1
CDR3 protein: CASSLRFGESDEQYF
CDR3 DNA: TGCGCCAGCAGCTTACGCTTCGGGGAATCAGACGAGCAGTACTTC

J gene: TRBJ2-3
clone size: .
D gene: .
V gene: TRBV29-1
CDR3 protein: CSVEGALTDTQYF
CDR3 DNA: TGCAGCGTTGAAGGAGCCCTCACAGATACGCAGTATTTT

J gene: TRBJ2-7
clone size: few
D gene: .
V gene: TRBV12-3/TRBV12-4
CDR3 protein: CASSWTVTYEQYF
CDR3 DNA: TGTGCCAGCAGTTGGACGGTCACCTACGAGCAGTACTTC

J gene: TRBJ2-3
clone size: few
D gene: TRBD1
V gene: TRBV7-6
CDR3 protein: CASSPRGRITQYF
CDR3 DNA: TGTGCCAGCAGCCCCAGGGGGCGCATAACGCAGTATTTT

J gene: TRBJ2-2
clone size: .
D gene: TRBD1
V gene: TRBV24-1
CDR3 protein: CATSDTGTGLFISTGELFF
CDR3 DNA: TGTGCCACCAGTGACACCGGGACAGGTCTATTCATAAGCACCGGGGAGCTGTTTTTT